This TCR beta chain was sequenced during a study of blood T cell repertoires in COVID-19 (dated by TCRdb to 2018 to 2020). For the wider study: Samples from collaborators originated in the United States, Italy and Spain and spanned both the acute and convalescent phases of COVID-19. The material from the prospective study consisted of cDNA or gDNA derived from T cells, B-cell-depleted T cells, or PBMCs. The dataset comprised deeply sampled blood TCRbeta repertoires from subjects exposed to, actively infected with, or recovered from COVID-19. The repertoires were made available in a free public database intended to serve as a resource for research on the immune response to SARS-CoV-2. The samples were drawn from the first 160 participants of the ongoing ImmuneRACE study and from over a thousand subjects provided by 6 global collaborators. Nearly every sample came with metadata listing a de-identified subject ID, COVID-19 status, age in years and sex. Where HLA class I and class II types were available, the types were taken from metadata supplied by the sample provider, not from assay-based typing. The paper as a whole reports these results and caveats: How much clinical and demographic metadata was included differed by source and by participant, and the metadata was provided uncurated.

There are 16 amino acids in the CDR3, from cysteine to phenylalanine inclusive. Only the CDR3 DNA stays, 48 bases, in frame from base 1. As encoded in the germline V gene, CDR1 is MNHNS while CDR2 is SASEGT. V is shortened by 3 bases, J by 2 bases, and the region joining them spans 15 bases. The immunoSEQ Assay, a bias-controlled multiplex PCR, was used to amplify TCRbeta CDR3 regions from genomic DNA. As for how the authors treated the data: The number of nucleated cells in each sample was estimated from the amplification of reference gene primers within the assay. To quantify the absolute abundance of each unique TCRbeta CDR3 rearrangement, sequence reads were collapsed and filtered. For each sample, productive Simpson clonality was calculated as the square root of Simpson's diversity index across productive rearrangements. This immuneACCESS table, as held by TCRdb, lists in-frame sequences with V and J called but not all clones. Of the missing ones, under half trace to an unresolved V gene in checked studies; the others have no known cause. That table furnishes V, J and clone size, whereas the DNA furnished D and trimming. The sample records some 14,000 clones, over 75% of which are singletons. Clones ranked in the top ten supply around 15% of the sample.

Whole blood was collected in K2EDTA tubes by collaborating institutions according to the institutions' own protocols. For TCRbeta analysis, collaborators shipped samples in one of three forms: frozen whole blood, isolated PBMCs, or DNA extracted from either of those sample types. A remark on this clone: No antigen is known for it. Base quality data are lacking; no much larger clone is found one base away.

Rearrangement joined TRBV6-1 to TRBJ2-3; there is no confident call for the D gene. Sequenced sample: peripheral blood. This clonotype was sampled from a man over 45 with active COVID-19. The CDR3: CASSDRWPPLTDTQYF. The DNA reads as follows: TGTGCCAGCAGTGACAGGTGGCCCCCTCTCACAGATACGCAGTATTTT.